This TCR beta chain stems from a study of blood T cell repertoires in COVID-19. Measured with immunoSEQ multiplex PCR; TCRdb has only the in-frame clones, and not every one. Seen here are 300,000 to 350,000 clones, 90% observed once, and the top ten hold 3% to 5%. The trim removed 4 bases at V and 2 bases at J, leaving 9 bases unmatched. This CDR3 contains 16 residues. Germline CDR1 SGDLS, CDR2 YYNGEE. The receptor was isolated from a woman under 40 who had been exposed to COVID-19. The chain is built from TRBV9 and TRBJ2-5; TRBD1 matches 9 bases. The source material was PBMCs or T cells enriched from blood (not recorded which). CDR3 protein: CASSSPGQGIQETQYF. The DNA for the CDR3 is TGTGCCAGCAGCTCCCCGGGACAGGGCATACAAGAGACCCAGTACTTC.